This T cell receptor beta chain was sequenced in a study of cytomegalovirus exposure and HLA in healthy donors. Study findings and constraints: It was about 180 TCR beta chains that were listed as cytomegalovirus-associated.

On this clone: No antigen is known for it.

CDR1 is LGHNA and CDR2 is YSLEER in the germline V gene. This CDR3 has 13 amino acids. Losses at the gene ends were 3 bases for V and 7 bases for J; bases not matched to a gene: 0. Sequencing used immunoSEQ multiplex PCR; TCRdb keeps in-frame clones, though not all of them. The profile shows approximately 54,000 clones, roughly 90% of them singletons. This receptor was obtained from a woman aged 18-35 years in good health and CMV-seropositive. Sequenced: PBMCs. The gene calls are TRBV4-3 and TRBJ1-5, with 10 bases matching TRBD1. In DNA form, the CDR3 reads TGCGCCAGCAGCCAGACAGGGGGCCAGCCCCAGCATTTT. Its protein is CASSQTGGQPQHF.